This is a list of T cell receptor beta chains from one sample in a study of T-cell reconstitution after alpha-beta-depleted transplantation in children. From the PCR reads, TCRdb called clonotypes with MiXCR, one entry per CDR3 protein. The sample carries more than 550,000 distinct CDR3 sequences, 10% recorded once. The sample in question was PBMCs from the stem cell graft donor, obtained from the stem cell graft. These receptors came from a human donor who donated a stem cell graft to a child with acute myeloid leukemia. Both conserved end residues are part of each CDR3. The order of the fields is clone size, V gene, D gene, J gene, CDR3 DNA, CDR3 protein. A D gene is named only where the DNA matches it firmly. For some rows the clone size is stated as once, few or many, or as a class when expanded; others skip it.

many	TRBV5-1	TRBD1	TRBJ2-7	TGCGCCAGCAGCACGGACAGGGATAACTACGAGCAGTACTTC	CASSTDRDNYEQYF
NA	TRBV24-1	NA	TRBJ2-7	TGTGCCACCAGTGTGGCGGAAAAGCAGTACTTC	CATSVAEKQYF
few	TRBV7-8	NA	TRBJ1-5	TGTGCCAGCAGCTTGAACAGATCCATTAGCAATCAGCCCCAGCATTTT	CASSLNRSISNQPQHF
many	TRBV6-1	TRBD1	TRBJ2-5	TGTGCCAGCAGCCAACAGGGGGCCGGGGAGACCCAGTACTTC	CASSQQGAGETQYF
few	TRBV28	NA	TRBJ2-1	TGTGCCAGCAGAAGGGGGGGGACAGGCCCAAATGAGCAGTTCTTC	CASRRGGTGPNEQFF
few	TRBV29-1	TRBD2	TRBJ2-1	TGCAGCGTGGACTCCGGGGGACTAGCGTCCCAGAGGAACAATGAGCAGTTCTTC	CSVDSGGLASQRNNEQFF
NA	TRBV4-2	NA	TRBJ2-7	TGTGCCAGCAGCCAAGTTCAGGCAGGGTCCTACGAGCAGTACTTC	CASSQVQAGSYEQYF
few	TRBV20-1	NA	TRBJ2-7	TGCAGTGCTAGAGATCCCAGGGGAGCCTACGAGCAGTACTTC	CSARDPRGAYEQYF
few	TRBV5-1	TRBD2	TRBJ2-7	TGCGCCAGCAGCTTGGGGACTAGATTTCCAGAAGAGCAGTACTTC	CASSLGTRFPEEQYF
many	TRBV12-3/TRBV12-4	NA	TRBJ1-2	TGTGCCAGCAGTTTAGTCCTACAGGGTGGCTATGGCTACACCTTC	CASSLVLQGGYGYTF
few	TRBV12-3/TRBV12-4	TRBD2	TRBJ2-3	TGTGCCAGCAGGGCTAGCGGGAAAGGAACAGATACGCAGTATTTT	CASRASGKGTDTQYF
NA	TRBV30	NA	TRBJ2-7	TGTGCCTGGAGTAGGCAGGGAACGGACGAGCAGTACTTC	CAWSRQGTDEQYF
NA	TRBV7-7	TRBD1	TRBJ2-2	TGTGCTAGCAGGACAGGTCGGGGCACCGGGGAGCTGTTTTTT	CASRTGRGTGELFF
many	TRBV20-1	TRBD1	TRBJ1-6	TGCAGTGCTAGAGATTGGGCAGGGGGAAATAATTCACCCCTCCACTTT	CSARDWAGGNNSPLHF
NA	TRBV7-6	NA	TRBJ1-1	TGTGCCAGCAGAAAGCAAGAGAACACTGAAGCTTTCTTT	CASRKQENTEAFF
NA	TRBV6-1	NA	TRBJ2-1	TGTGCCAGCAGCATCTACCTAGCCGATGCCTACAATGAGCAGTTCTTC	CASSIYLADAYNEQFF
many	TRBV12-5	NA	TRBJ2-4	TGTGCTAGTGGTTTGGTAGGGGAGAGCTTTCTAGCCAAAAACATTCAGTACTTC	CASGLVGESFLAKNIQYF
few	TRBV15	NA	TRBJ2-3	TGTGCCACCAGCAGAGATCCAGGGGACGTTTATAAAGATACGCAGTATTTT	CATSRDPGDVYKDTQYF
NA	TRBV5-1	TRBD1	TRBJ1-1	TGCGCCAGCAGCCCAATGGACAGGGGTGACGCTTTCTTT	CASSPMDRGDAFF
few	TRBV28	NA	TRBJ2-7	TGTGCCAGCAGTTTACCCGGGGATACCTACGAGCAGTACTTC	CASSLPGDTYEQYF
many	TRBV29-1	NA	TRBJ2-5	TGCAGCGGCAGGCTGCAAGAGACCCAGTACTTC	CSGRLQETQYF
NA	TRBV4-3	TRBD2	TRBJ2-7	TGCGCCAGCAGCCAGGTGGGACTAGCGGGAGGTGGCTACGAGCAGTACTTC	CASSQVGLAGGGYEQYF
few	TRBV7-2	TRBD1	TRBJ1-1	TGTGCCAGCAGCGTTATGAGGTCAGGGGGTGGTGAAGCTTTCTTT	CASSVMRSGGGEAFF
few	TRBV20-1	TRBD2	TRBJ2-7	TGCAGTGCTAGAGATAGCGGGAGGGGATCCTACGAGCAGTACTTC	CSARDSGRGSYEQYF
NA	TRBV5-6	TRBD1	TRBJ1-1	TGTGCCAGCAGCTCTTCCGGGACAGGGGGCCTGAACACTGAAGCTTTCTTT	CASSSSGTGGLNTEAFF
many	TRBV5-1	TRBD2	TRBJ2-5	TGCGCCAGCAGCGTAGGGACTAGCGGGAGAGAGACCCAGTACTTC	CASSVGTSGRETQYF
many	TRBV29-1	TRBD2	TRBJ2-1	TGCAGCGTTGATATACGGACTAGCGGGAGTGTCTACAATGAGCAGTTCTTC	CSVDIRTSGSVYNEQFF
few	TRBV3-1	NA	TRBJ2-7	TGTGCCAGCAGCCAAGGACAGGTCAAATACGAGCAGTACTTC	CASSQGQVKYEQYF
many	TRBV20-1	NA	TRBJ2-2	TGCAGTGCTAGAGATACGAAGGGGGAGCTGTTTTTT	CSARDTKGELFF
NA	TRBV10-3	NA	TRBJ2-2	TGTGCCACCCACGGCAGCGGGGAGCTGTTTTTT	CATHGSGELFF
few	TRBV20-1	TRBD1	TRBJ2-3	TGCAGTGCCGCGGGACAGGGGACAGATACGCAGTATTTT	CSAAGQGTDTQYF
many	TRBV7-9	NA	TRBJ2-1	TGTGCCAGCAGCTTAGCCTCCCTAAGCGCCAATGAGCAGTTCTTC	CASSLASLSANEQFF
NA	TRBV20-1	NA	TRBJ2-5	TGCAGTGCTAGACAAGCGGGACAGGAGACCCAGTACTTC	CSARQAGQETQYF
few	TRBV2	NA	TRBJ1-6	TGTGCCAGCCATGGGCGGCCGAATTCACCCCTCCACTTT	CASHGRPNSPLHF
many	TRBV29-1	NA	TRBJ2-7	TGCAGCGTCCAAGCAACCGGGCTGACCTCCTACGAGCAGTACTTC	CSVQATGLTSYEQYF
few	TRBV10-3	NA	TRBJ2-1	TGTGCCCTACTGCGGGACGGCGGCTCTTACAATGAGCAGTTCTTC	CALLRDGGSYNEQFF
many	TRBV20-1	NA	TRBJ2-7	TGCAGTGCTAGAGACGACTACTACGAGCAGTACTTC	CSARDDYYEQYF
many	TRBV29-1	TRBD1	TRBJ1-1	TGCAGCGTTCCGACAGGGGAGGGAAGCACTGAAGCTTTCTTT	CSVPTGEGSTEAFF
many	TRBV7-3	NA	TRBJ2-7	TGTGCCAGCAGCTTAAACGCTATCGAAGGTTACGAGCAGTACTTC	CASSLNAIEGYEQYF
many	TRBV12-3/TRBV12-4	NA	TRBJ2-3	TGTGCCAGCAGTTCCGACAGAGTCACAGATACGCAGTATTTT	CASSSDRVTDTQYF
many	TRBV4-3	NA	TRBJ1-5	TGCGCCAGCAGCCCAACAAGATATCAGCCCCAGCATTTT	CASSPTRYQPQHF
few	TRBV5-6	TRBD1	TRBJ2-1	TGTGCCAGCAGCTACTTCAACAGGGGCGATGAGCAGTTCTTC	CASSYFNRGDEQFF
many	TRBV27	NA	TRBJ1-2	TGTGCCAGCAGTCGAGAAGGCAACTATGGCTACACCTTC	CASSREGNYGYTF
few	TRBV29-1	NA	TRBJ1-1	TGCAGCGTTGAAGAGGAGACGTTGAACACTGAAGCTTTCTTT	CSVEEETLNTEAFF
NA	TRBV5-1	TRBD1	TRBJ1-1	TGCGCCAGCAGCGCAATCGGACAGGACACTGAAGCTTTCTTT	CASSAIGQDTEAFF
NA	TRBV20-1	TRBD2	TRBJ2-1	TGCAGTGCTCCTAGCGGGGGTCTGTACAATGAGCAGTTCTTC	CSAPSGGLYNEQFF
few	TRBV20-1	NA	TRBJ2-7	TGCAGTGCCCATAAGCCAGCGGGACAAACCTACGAGCAGTACTTC	CSAHKPAGQTYEQYF
many	TRBV6-5	TRBD1	TRBJ1-2	TGTGCCAGCAGCCCTATTATCAGGGGGCCCTATGGCTACACCTTC	CASSPIIRGPYGYTF
many	TRBV7-2	TRBD1	TRBJ1-2	TGTGCCAGCAGCCTGGGACAGGGGGGATTCGGCTATGGCTACACCTTC	CASSLGQGGFGYGYTF
many	TRBV5-1	NA	TRBJ2-5	TGCGCCAGCAGCTTGGCCTTCGAGACCCAGTACTTC	CASSLAFETQYF
few	TRBV5-1	TRBD2	TRBJ2-1	TGCGCCAGCAGCCGAGGACTAGCGGGAGTACCCCCCTACAATGAGCAGTTCTTC	CASSRGLAGVPPYNEQFF
NA	TRBV5-5	NA	TRBJ1-1	TGTGCCAGCAGCAGCACTGGGGAGACTAACACTGAAGCTTTCTTT	CASSSTGETNTEAFF
few	TRBV10-3	NA	TRBJ1-5	TGTGCCATCAGCCCCCAGGGCCAGAGGAATCAGCCCCAGCATTTT	CAISPQGQRNQPQHF
NA	TRBV6-1	NA	TRBJ2-7	TGTGCCAGCAGTCGAATACAGGGAAATGTATTCCACGAGCAGTACTTC	CASSRIQGNVFHEQYF
NA	TRBV6-1	NA	TRBJ2-1	TGTGCCAGCAGCCCGGCTCAGTCTGTGCGGGATGTAGGGGAGCAGTTCTTC	CASSPAQSVRDVGEQFF
NA	TRBV7-2	NA	TRBJ1-3	TGTGCCAGCAGCCCCTACTTAGGGGGCTCTGGAAACACCATATATTTT	CASSPYLGGSGNTIYF
NA	TRBV5-1	TRBD2	TRBJ2-2	TGCGCCAGCAGCACCGGACTAGCGGGAGGGGCCGGGGAGCTGTTTTTT	CASSTGLAGGAGELFF
many	TRBV29-1	TRBD2	TRBJ2-1	TGCAGCGTTTCAAGCGGGAGGCGTCCGACCTACAATGAGCAGTTCTTC	CSVSSGRRPTYNEQFF
many	TRBV20-1	NA	TRBJ2-3	TGCAGTGCTGTACAAGCGGTTGTTAGCACAGATACGCAGTATTTT	CSAVQAVVSTDTQYF